Listed below are T cell receptor beta chains from one sample, sequenced in a study of OX40 agonist ivuxolimab in advanced cancers. Profiled with immunoSEQ multiplex PCR; TCRdb holds only in-frame clones, not every one. This sample yields around 65,000 clones, of which nearly 90% are seen a single time; approximately 0.3% belongs to the top ten. The input for sequencing was CD4+ or CD8+ T cells sorted from blood, taken in a trial of the OX40 agonist ivuxolimab. These receptor sequences come from an adult with an advanced solid tumor such as melanoma, head and neck, liver or kidney cancer. Each CDR3 is given with its conserved first and last residue. D genes are given only for firm matches. Clone size, where shown, is once, few, many, or a class for clones that have expanded.

v_gene	d_gene	abundance	j_gene	CDR3aa	CDR3nt
TRBV25-1	.	.	TRBJ2-7	CASSPQVASYEQYF	TGTGCCAGCAGTCCACAGGTTGCCTCCTACGAGCAGTACTTC
TRBV6-5	.	.	TRBJ1-1	CASSYYRPASNTEAFF	TGTGCCAGCAGTTATTACCGCCCGGCATCGAACACTGAAGCTTTCTTT
TRBV5-8	.	.	TRBJ1-5	CASSADTIDQPQHF	TGTGCCAGCAGCGCGGACACCATAGATCAGCCCCAGCATTTT
TRBV7-2	.	.	TRBJ2-5	CASSKYVGTQYF	TGTGCCAGCAGCAAATACGTGGGGACCCAGTACTTC
TRBV2	.	.	TRBJ2-7	CASSESQAGGYEQYF	TGTGCCAGCAGTGAGTCACAAGCCGGAGGGTACGAGCAGTACTTC
TRBV19	.	.	TRBJ2-7	CASSIAGMRGSEQYF	TGTGCCAGTAGTATAGCGGGGATGAGGGGTTCCGAGCAGTACTTC
TRBV7-9	.	.	TRBJ1-1	CASSLITQGLRAFF	TGTGCCAGCAGCTTAATTACCCAGGGGTTACGAGCTTTCTTT
TRBV6-4	.	once	TRBJ2-3	CASSLTSTDTQYF	TGTGCCAGCAGTCTTACTAGCACAGATACGCAGTATTTT
TRBV19	.	.	TRBJ2-1	CASSIKYNEQFF	TGTGCCAGTAGTATCAAGTACAATGAGCAGTTCTTC
TRBV10-3	TRBD1	.	TRBJ2-5	CAISGQAQETQYF	TGTGCCATCAGCGGACAGGCCCAAGAGACCCAGTACTTC
TRBV29-1	.	.	TRBJ2-3	CSARERGRTYTDTQYF	TGCAGCGCCAGAGAGAGGGGAAGGACGTACACAGATACGCAGTATTTT
TRBV7-7	.	.	TRBJ2-2	CASSPISGPGELFF	TGTGCCAGCAGTCCTATTTCAGGTCCCGGGGAGCTGTTTTTT
TRBV6-5	.	.	TRBJ1-1	CASSYDRITEAFF	TGTGCCAGCAGTTACGACAGGATCACTGAAGCTTTCTTT
TRBV5-8	.	.	TRBJ2-3	CASSLADTQYF	TGTGCCAGCAGCTTGGCGGATACGCAGTATTTT
TRBV18	.	.	TRBJ2-2	CASSPLDGELFF	TGTGCCAGCTCACCCCTAGACGGGGAGCTGTTTTTT
TRBV19	TRBD2	once	TRBJ2-7	CASKIQRGSYEQYF	TGTGCCAGTAAAATACAGCGGGGGTCCTACGAGCAGTACTTC
TRBV6-5	.	.	TRBJ1-5	CASREGTAGHQPQHF	TGTGCCAGCAGGGAGGGGACGGCAGGGCATCAGCCCCAGCATTTT
TRBV18	.	.	TRBJ1-3	CASSQTASSGNTIYF	TGTGCCAGCTCACAAACTGCGAGCTCTGGAAACACCATATATTTT
TRBV10-1	.	.	TRBJ1-5	CASSESGSNQPQHF	TGCGCCAGCAGTGAGTCAGGGTCCAATCAGCCCCAGCATTTT
TRBV5-8	.	.	TRBJ1-4	CASSFEGTNEKLFF	TGTGCCAGCAGCTTCGAGGGGACTAATGAAAAACTGTTTTTT
TRBV6-5	.	.	TRBJ2-1	CASSFPTRLGDNEQFF	TGTGCCAGCAGTTTTCCGACCAGGCTGGGGGACAATGAGCAGTTCTTC
TRBV6-5	.	once	TRBJ1-2	CASETSYGYTF	TGTGCCAGCGAGACCTCCTATGGCTACACCTTC
TRBV19	.	.	TRBJ2-3	CASSNPAGSTDTQYF	TGTGCCAGTAGTAATCCAGCCGGGAGCACAGATACGCAGTATTTT
TRBV5-1	.	.	TRBJ1-3	CASSPLERGNTIYF	TGCGCCAGCAGCCCTCTCGAACGGGGAAACACCATATATTTT
TRBV15	.	.	TRBJ1-1	CATRTRQTNTEAFF	TGTGCCACCAGGACGAGACAGACGAACACTGAAGCTTTCTTT
TRBV7-9	TRBD1	.	TRBJ2-7	CASSLRSGQGAYEQYF	TGTGCCAGCAGCTTACGGTCGGGACAGGGGGCCTACGAGCAGTACTTC
TRBV25-1	TRBD1	.	TRBJ2-7	CASTPGGTYEQYF	TGTGCCAGCACTCCAGGGGGCACCTACGAGCAGTACTTC
TRBV5-4	.	.	TRBJ1-6	CASSLGGSSYNSPLHF	TGTGCCAGCAGCTTGGGCGGCAGCTCCTATAATTCACCCCTCCACTTT
TRBV6-5	.	.	TRBJ1-1	CASSRGTPEAFF	TGTGCCAGCAGTAGGGGGACACCTGAAGCTTTCTTT
TRBV7-8	.	.	TRBJ2-2	CASSRRRDTHTGELFF	TGTGCCAGCAGCCGGAGAAGGGACACTCACACCGGGGAGCTGTTTTTT
TRBV19	TRBD1	.	TRBJ1-1	CASRVTGGPLNTEAFF	TGTGCCAGTAGGGTGACAGGGGGCCCCCTGAACACTGAAGCTTTCTTT